This T cell receptor (beta chain) was sequenced during a study of OX40 agonist ivuxolimab in advanced cancers. Produced via immunoSEQ multiplex PCR; TCRdb's table is partial and in-frame only. Here the sample spans 98,000 or so clones, roughly nine tenths being singletons. Regarding this clone: Its antigen is undetermined.

This CDR3 contains 14 residues. The V and J ends lost 4 bases and 8 bases respectively, with 16 bases between them. The germline V gene has CDR1 SGHRS and CDR2 YFSETQ. Patients were ineligible given autoimmune disease history or systemic immunosuppression. Study-wide results and limits: Antigen specificity was not determined for the expanded peripheral T cells.

The starting material was CD4+ or CD8+ T cells sorted from blood, obtained in a trial of the OX40 agonist ivuxolimab. The J gene is TRBJ2-1, the V gene TRBV5-1; D perhaps matches TRBD2 (6 bases). The TCR sequence derives from an adult with an advanced solid tumor such as melanoma, head and neck, liver or kidney cancer. DNA of the CDR3: TGCGCCAGCAGCACGGTCCCCGGCGGGGATGAGCAGTTCTTC. Translation gives CASSTVPGGDEQFF.